This passage covers 27 T cell receptor beta chains from one sample sequenced in a study of T cell responses to AZD1222 COVID-19 vaccine (dated by TCRdb to the early 2020s). Library generation was performed with the immunoSEQ multiplex PCR assay. In its TCRdb copy, this immuneACCESS table keeps in-frame sequences only and misses some clones. Where compared with another copy, unresolved V genes explain less than half of these, and the others have no known cause. The sample table lists under 130,000 clones, 88% of them with a count of one. The biggest ten clones account for less than 9.5% of the sample. Explained via the paper, the time point label denotes: baseline before first vaccination. The specimen comprised peripheral blood, sampled on day 0 of AZD1222 vaccination. The receptors originated from an adult in good health.

The chain employs TRBV5-1 and TRBJ2-5; D unclear. Germline CDR1 is SGHRS and CDR2 is YFSETQ. The CDR3 runs 14 residues. V gave up 4 bases and J gave up 5 bases, with 15 bases separating them. CDR3 protein: CASSPYTLGETQYF. CDR3 nucleotides: TGCGCCAGCAGCCCTTACACCCTGGGGGAGACCCAGTACTTC. The variable domain in full, completed from reference TRBV5-1 and TRBJ2-5, reads KAGVTQTPRYLIKTRGQQVTLSCSPISGHRSVSWYQQTPGQGLQFLFEYFSETQRNKGNFPGRFSGRQFSNSRSEMNVSTLELGDSALYLCASSPYTLGETQYFGPGTRLLVL.

The chain carries TRBV18 and TRBJ2-1; D possibly uses TRBD1 or TRBD2 (5 bases each). Germline assignment: CDR1 KGHSH and CDR2 LQKENI. The CDR3 has 14 residues. V was clipped by 0 bases and J by 6 bases, with 9 bases between them. CDR3 nucleotides: TGTGCCAGCTCACCACCGCCAGGGAGCAATGAGCAGTTCTTC. Residues: CASSPPPGSNEQFF.

The chain links TRBV4-3 to TRBJ1-1, with D perhaps matching TRBD1 (6 bases). Germline-derived CDR1 and CDR2 are LGHNA and YSLEER. CDR3 length equals 14 residues. The germline V and J ends were trimmed by 2 bases and 3 bases, with 10 bases remaining between them. This chain's CDR3 is CASSQREGDTEAFF. The CDR3 region has the DNA TGCGCCAGCAGCCAACGTGAGGGGGACACTGAAGCTTTCTTT.

The chain employs TRBV11-1 and TRBJ2-3, with D possibly matching TRBD1 (5 bases). The CDR3 consists of 16 residues. The germline V gene encodes CDR1 SGHAT and CDR2 FQDESV (reference sequence). The germline V and J ends were trimmed by 3 bases and 2 bases, with 15 bases remaining between them. The DNA for the CDR3 is TGTGCCAGCAGCTTTATCTCAGACAGTTACACAGATACGCAGTATTTT. Its translation is CASSFISDSYTDTQYF.

The V gene is TRBV18, the J gene TRBJ2-1; D perhaps matches TRBD1 (6 bases). Between the trimmed V and J ends, which lost 6 bases and 6 bases, there was a span of 15 bases. Germline lookup yields CDR1 KGHSH and CDR2 LQKENI. This CDR3 contains 14 residues. CDR3 nucleotides: TGTGCCAGCTCCTTAACTGGACAGAGCAATGAGCAGTTCTTC. This gives the protein CASSLTGQSNEQFF.

The V gene is TRBV4-2, the J gene TRBJ1-1; perhaps TRBD1 as D (6 bases). Germline-derived CDR1 and CDR2 are LGHNA and YNFKEQ. V lost 5 bases to trimming and J lost 0 bases, with 22 bases between them. The CDR3 covers 18 residues. CDR3 nucleotides: TGTGCCAGCAGCAAACCCCCGCTGGGGGCGACTATGAACACTGAAGCTTTCTTT. Translating gives CASSKPPLGATMNTEAFF.

V and J are TRBV10-1 and TRBJ2-7, with D perhaps assigned TRBD1 or TRBD2 (5 bases each). This CDR3 region has 15 residues. The germline gives CDR1 WNHNN, CDR2 SYGVQD (reference sequence). V lost 3 bases to trimming and J lost 0 bases, with 12 bases between them. This CDR3 reads CASSEREGLSYEQYF. The CDR3 DNA is TGCGCCAGCAGTGAAAGAGAGGGGCTCTCCTACGAGCAGTACTTC.

This sequence joins TRBV5-1 and TRBJ2-2; 8 bases match TRBD2. Germline CDR1 is SGHRS and CDR2 is YFSETQ. The CDR3 length is 15 residues. The junction had 4 bases not matched to a gene; V was cut back by 6 bases and J by 0 bases. CDR3 in DNA: TGCGCCAGCATGGAGCGGGGGCCGAACACCGGGGAGCTGTTTTTT. Translation gives CASMERGPNTGELFF. Full variable domain (outside the CDR3, taken from reference TRBV5-1 and TRBJ2-2): KAGVTQTPRYLIKTRGQQVTLSCSPISGHRSVSWYQQTPGQGLQFLFEYFSETQRNKGNFPGRFSGRQFSNSRSEMNVSTLELGDSALYLCASMERGPNTGELFFGEGSRLTVL.

The chain uses TRBV19 and TRBJ1-1; D gene uncertain. V lost 7 bases, J lost 1 base, and 4 bases lay in between. The CDR3 runs to 11 residues. Germline V gene lookup returns CDR1 LNHDA and CDR2 SQIVND (reference sequence). The DNA of the CDR3 is TGTGCCAGTAAATGGAACACTGAAGCTTTCTTT. Translating it yields CASKWNTEAFF.

The chain employs TRBV18 and TRBJ2-3; 7 bases are a match to TRBD1. Germline lookup yields CDR1 KGHSH and CDR2 LQKENI. Losses at the gene ends were 4 bases for V and 0 bases for J; bases not matched to a gene: 4. The CDR3 consists of 15 residues. The CDR3 protein is CASSLYRGSTDTQYF. As DNA, the CDR3 is TGTGCCAGCTCACTTTACAGGGGCAGCACAGATACGCAGTATTTT.

The genes are TRBV21-1 and TRBJ1-2; TRBD1 is the table's D call and was not checked against the DNA. TRBV21-1 is an annotated pseudogene. CDR3 length: 15 amino acids. The CDR3 nucleotides are TGTGCCAGCAGCAAGTCAGGGGCTGCTAACTATGGCTACACCTTC. It specifies CASSKSGAANYGYTF.

The rearrangement uses TRBV5-1 and TRBJ1-1, with D unclear. Trimming shortened V by 3 bases and J by 3 bases, and 9 bases separated the two germline ends. Germline loops: CDR1 SGHRS, CDR2 YFSETQ. The CDR3 sequence is 13 residues long. The DNA for the CDR3 is TGCGCCAGCAGCTGCCCTAGGGACACTGAAGCTTTCTTT. It specifies CASSCPRDTEAFF.

The chain uses TRBV4-1 and TRBJ1-1, with D unresolved. The CDR3 length is 13 residues. Germline lookup yields CDR1 MGHRA and CDR2 YSYEKL. Trimming took off 1 base at V and 8 bases at J, with 11 bases between the two ends. The CDR3 nucleotides are TGCGCCAGCAGCCAAGGTGTCCGTTCAGAAGCTTTCTTT. This sequence encodes CASSQGVRSEAFF.

This rearrangement joins TRBV7-6 to TRBJ2-7, with TRBD2 identical over 8 bases. Germline CDR1 SGHVS, CDR2 FNYEAQ. Trimming at V came to 4 bases and at J to 2 bases, leaving 10 bases not matched to a gene. The CDR3 loop spans 16 amino acids. CDR3 protein: CASSYFATSGPYEQYF. The CDR3 bases are TGTGCCAGCAGCTACTTTGCTACTAGCGGACCCTACGAGCAGTACTTC.

The chain combines TRBV11-3 with TRBJ1-5; D ambiguous. CDR1 SGHNT and CDR2 YENEEA come from the germline V gene. The CDR3 sequence is 17 residues long. Trimming shortened V by 5 bases and J by 4 bases, and 21 bases separated the two germline ends. CDR3 DNA sequence: TGTGCCAGCAGCCCCCTCCACGAAAGACGGACGAATCAGCCCCAGCATTTT. Its translation is CASSPLHERRTNQPQHF.

J is TRBJ2-5 and V is TRBV5-3; D call uncertain. TRBV5-3 is filed as an ORF, its function uncertain. There are 19 residues in the CDR3. The V gene lost 3 bases and the J gene lost 1 base, with 25 bases spanning the gap. The CDR3 nucleotides are TGTGCCAGAAGCTACCGTCGGCTGGTGTCGGTGAAGTTCCAAGAGACCCAGTACTTC. It encodes CARSYRRLVSVKFQETQYF.

The chain carries TRBV5-1 and TRBJ2-3, with D maybe TRBD2 (6 bases). This CDR3 has 13 residues. Germline lookup yields CDR1 SGHRS and CDR2 YFSETQ. Between the trimmed V and J ends, which lost 4 bases and 2 bases, there was a span of 8 bases. The CDR3 DNA reads as TGCGCCAGCAGCGGGGGGTTCACAGATACGCAGTATTTT. Protein sequence: CASSGGFTDTQYF.

The gene calls are TRBV14 and TRBJ2-3, with TRBD2 as a possible D gene (7 bases). The CDR3 has 17 residues. Germline CDR1 SGHDN, CDR2 FVKESK. The V gene lost 3 bases and the J gene lost 2 bases, with 18 bases spanning the gap. The CDR3 DNA reads as TGTGCCAGCAGCCACCACCCGGCGGGGGCCTTCACAGATACGCAGTATTTT. It encodes CASSHHPAGAFTDTQYF.

This chain links TRBV7-3 with TRBJ2-2, with D unclear. The CDR3 runs to 16 residues. The V gene's germline CDR1 is SGHTA and CDR2 FQGTGA. V was trimmed by 5 bases and J by 2 bases, leaving 15 bases between them. CDR3 DNA sequence: TGTGCCAGCAGCCCCGGTCGATCGGAAAACACCGGGGAGCTGTTTTTT. Its protein product is CASSPGRSENTGELFF. Full variable domain (rest looked up from reference TRBV7-3 and TRBJ2-2): GAGVSQTPSNKVTEKGKYVELRCDPISGHTALYWYRQSLGQGPEFLIYFQGTGAADDSGLPNDRFFAVRPEGSVSTLKIQRTERGDSAVYLCASSPGRSENTGELFFGEGSRLTVL.

This chain uses TRBV7-9 with TRBJ1-5, with 7 nucleotides matching TRBD1. CDR1 and CDR2 (germline): SEHNR, FQNEAQ (reference sequence). CDR3 length: 14 amino acids. Losses at the gene ends were 5 bases for V and 2 bases for J; bases not matched to a gene: 3. The CDR3 DNA reads TGTGCCAGCAGCCGAGGACAGGGCAATCAGCCCCAGCATTTT. It codes for CASSRGQGNQPQHF.

J is TRBJ2-1 and V is TRBV7-2; 9 bases fit TRBD2. Trimming cost V 1 base and J 11 bases; bases outside gene matches: 6. Germline assignment: CDR1 SGHTA and CDR2 FQGNSA. This CDR3 is built from 14 residues. CDR3 amino acids: CASSLGQAGGKQFF. CDR3 DNA sequence: TGTGCCAGCAGCTTAGGACAAGCGGGAGGAAAGCAGTTCTTC.

The gene calls are TRBV7-9 and TRBJ1-2; tentatively, D is TRBD1 (5 bases). Germline CDR1 and CDR2: SEHNR and FQNEAQ (reference sequence). The CDR3 runs 13 residues. Trimming pared 2 bases from V and 4 bases from J, leaving 8 bases between. Here the CDR3 reads CASSLQGPYGYTF. The CDR3 DNA sequence: TGTGCCAGCAGCTTACAGGGTCCCTATGGCTACACCTTC.

This sequence joins TRBV6-5 and TRBJ1-1, with 10 bases lining up with TRBD1. The V gene end was trimmed by 4 bases and the J gene end by 11 bases; junction bases not matched to a gene: 1. The CDR3 runs to 11 residues. CDR1 is MNHEY and CDR2 is SVGAGI in the germline V gene. CDR3 nucleotides: TGTGCCAGCAGTTCGGGACAGGGGGCTTTCTTT. As protein: CASSSGQGAFF.

V usage is TRBV9 and J usage is TRBJ2-1, with TRBD2 as a possible D gene (5 bases). CDR3 length equals 15 residues. CDR1 SGDLS and CDR2 YYNGEE come from the germline V gene. V lost 4 bases and J 6 bases, leaving 17 bases between the germline ends. CDR3 residues: CASSPLASLGNEQFF. The CDR3 coding sequence is TGTGCCAGCAGCCCGCTGGCTAGCTTAGGCAATGAGCAGTTCTTC.

To note about this clone: Other nucleotide sequences from this sample produce the same CDR3. The chain carries TRBV3-1 (or the pseudogene TRBV3-2) and TRBJ2-7, with D possibly TRBD1 on 7 matching bases. The V end lost 4 bases, the J end lost 5 bases, and 9 bases lay between the germline ends. This CDR3 is built from 12 residues. In germline, CDR1 is LGHDT, CDR2 YNNKEL (reference sequence). CDR3 in amino acids: CASSPRGDEQYF. The CDR3, as DNA: TGTGCCAGCAGCCCCAGGGGGGACGAGCAGTACTTC.

In its sample, this clone was seen a few times. The chain employs TRBV11-2 and TRBJ2-1; D tentatively reads TRBD1 or TRBD2 (5 bases each). Trimming pared 5 bases from V and 12 bases from J, leaving 14 bases between. Germline CDR1 is SGHAT and CDR2 is FQNNGV. The CDR3 has 12 residues. The CDR3 sequence: CASSAPTRGQFF. The CDR3 DNA reads TGTGCCAGCAGCGCACCCACGAGGGGGCAGTTCTTC. Complete variable domain (other parts from reference TRBV11-2 and TRBJ2-1): EAGVAQSPRYKIIEKRQSVAFWCNPISGHATLYWYQQILGQGPKLLIQFQNNGVVDDSQLPKDRFSAERLKGVDSTLKIQPAKLEDSAVYLCASSAPTRGQFFGPGTRLTVL.

As for this clone: The junction and the germline gene differ at one end; a read error may be behind it. The chain links TRBV7-7 to TRBJ1-1; weak D call: TRBD1 (6 bases). The V gene's germline CDR1 is SSHAT and CDR2 FNYEAQ (reference sequence). This CDR3 spans 13 amino acids. The CDR3 nucleotides read TGTGCTAGCAGCCCCAACAGGGACACTGAAGCTTTCTTT. This translates into CASSPNRDTEAFF. The whole variable domain, remainder taken from reference TRBV7-7 and TRBJ1-1, is GAGVSQSPRYKVTKRGQDVTLRCDPISSHATLYWYQQALGQGPEFLTYFNYEAQPDKSGLPSDRFSAERPEGSISTLTIQRTEQRDSAMYRCASSPNRDTEAFFGQGTRLTVV.